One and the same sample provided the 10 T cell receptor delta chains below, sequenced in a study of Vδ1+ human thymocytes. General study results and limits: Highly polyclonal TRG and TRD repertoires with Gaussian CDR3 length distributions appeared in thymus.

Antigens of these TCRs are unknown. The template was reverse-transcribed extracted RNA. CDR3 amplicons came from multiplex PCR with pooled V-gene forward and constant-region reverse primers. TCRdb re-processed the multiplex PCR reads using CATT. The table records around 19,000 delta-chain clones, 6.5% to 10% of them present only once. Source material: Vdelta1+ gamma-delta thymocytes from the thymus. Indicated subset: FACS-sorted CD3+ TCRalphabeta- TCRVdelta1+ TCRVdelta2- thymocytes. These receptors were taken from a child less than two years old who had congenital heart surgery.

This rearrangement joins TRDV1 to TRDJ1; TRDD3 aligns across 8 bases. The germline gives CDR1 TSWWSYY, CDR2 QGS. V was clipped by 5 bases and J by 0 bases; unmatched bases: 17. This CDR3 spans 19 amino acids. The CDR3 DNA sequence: TGTGCTCTTGGGCAAAACTCTGTACTGGGGGGTTCCTACACCGATAAACTCATCTTT. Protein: CALGQNSVLGGSYTDKLIF.

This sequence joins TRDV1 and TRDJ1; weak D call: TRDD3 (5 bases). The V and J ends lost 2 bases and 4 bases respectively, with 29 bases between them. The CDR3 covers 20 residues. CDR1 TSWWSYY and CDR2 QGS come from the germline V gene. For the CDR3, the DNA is TGTGCTCTTGGGGAAGGAGCTAAACGATGCCCCCGACATACGATCGATAAACTCATCTTT. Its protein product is CALGEGAKRCPRHTIDKLIF.

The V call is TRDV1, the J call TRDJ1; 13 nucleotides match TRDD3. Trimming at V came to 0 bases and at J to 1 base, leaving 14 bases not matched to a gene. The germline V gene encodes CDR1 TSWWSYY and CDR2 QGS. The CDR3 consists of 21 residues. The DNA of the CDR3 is TGTGCTCTTGGGGAACTTAGCCTACTGGGGGATACGCGTCTATGCACCGATAAACTCATCTTT. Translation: CALGELSLLGDTRLCTDKLIF.

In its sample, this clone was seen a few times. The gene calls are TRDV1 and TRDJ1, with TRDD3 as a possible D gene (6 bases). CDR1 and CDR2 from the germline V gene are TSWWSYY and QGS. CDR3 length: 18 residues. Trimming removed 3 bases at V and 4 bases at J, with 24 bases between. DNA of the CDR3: TGTGCTCTTGGGGACCCTTTCCGCGCCCGGGGGACGTACGATAAACTCATCTTT. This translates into CALGDPFRARGTYDKLIF.

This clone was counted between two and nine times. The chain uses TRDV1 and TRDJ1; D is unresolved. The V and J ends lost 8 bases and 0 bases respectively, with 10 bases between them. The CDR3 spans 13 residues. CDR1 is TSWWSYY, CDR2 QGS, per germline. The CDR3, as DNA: TGTGCTCTTCGACGGGAATACACCGATAAACTCATCTTT. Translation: CALRREYTDKLIF.

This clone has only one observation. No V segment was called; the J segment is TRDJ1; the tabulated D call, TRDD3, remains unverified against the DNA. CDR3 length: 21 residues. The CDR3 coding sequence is TGTGCTCTTGGGGAATCTCCTGCCCACTGTACTGGGGGATACTCTGGCGATAAACTCATCTTT. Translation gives CALGESPAHCTGGYSGDKLIF.

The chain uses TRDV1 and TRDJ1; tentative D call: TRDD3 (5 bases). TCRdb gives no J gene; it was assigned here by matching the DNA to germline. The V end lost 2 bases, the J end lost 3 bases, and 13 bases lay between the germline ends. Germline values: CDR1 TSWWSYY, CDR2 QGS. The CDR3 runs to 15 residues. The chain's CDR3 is CALGEELGEADKLIF. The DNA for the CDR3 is TGTGCTCTTGGGGAAGAACTCGGGGAAGCCGATAAACTCATCTTT.

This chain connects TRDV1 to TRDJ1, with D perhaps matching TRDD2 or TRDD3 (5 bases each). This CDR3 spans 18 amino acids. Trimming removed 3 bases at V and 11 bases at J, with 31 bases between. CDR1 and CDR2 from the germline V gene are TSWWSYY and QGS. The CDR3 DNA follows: TGTGCTCTTGGGGACCGACTTCCGCCTAGCCGGGGGGTCCCAAGGCTCATCTTT. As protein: CALGDRLPPSRGVPRLIF.

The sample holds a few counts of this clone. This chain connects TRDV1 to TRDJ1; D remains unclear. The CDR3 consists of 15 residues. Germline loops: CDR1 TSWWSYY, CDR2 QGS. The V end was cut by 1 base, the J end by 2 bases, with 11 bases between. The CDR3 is CALGEPRSGTDKLIF. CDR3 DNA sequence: TGTGCTCTTGGGGAACCAAGGTCGGGGACCGATAAACTCATCTTT.

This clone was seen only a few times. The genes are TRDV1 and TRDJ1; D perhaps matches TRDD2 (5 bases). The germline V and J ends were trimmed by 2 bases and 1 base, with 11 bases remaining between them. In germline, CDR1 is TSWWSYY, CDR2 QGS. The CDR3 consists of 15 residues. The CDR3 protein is CALGESRPSTDKLIF. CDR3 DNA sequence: TGTGCTCTTGGGGAAAGCAGACCTTCCACCGATAAACTCATCTTT.